This T cell receptor beta chain was recovered during a study of cytomegalovirus exposure and HLA in healthy donors. 60 Vbeta and 13 Jbeta primers were used in PCR. Here immunoSEQ multiplex PCR was the method, and the copy in TCRdb shows in-frame clones only, minus some. The sample records about 160,000 clones, roughly four fifths being singletons. About this clone: The antigen is not known.

These donors, healthy bone marrow donors, were studied. Study outcomes and limitations: Other equally common chains were less clonally expanded than HLA-associated TCR beta chains, a later analysis showed. A few CMV-associated chains were confirmed in vitro to be specific for CMV antigens. A likely sequencing artifact accounted for one observed cluster of highly shared sequence variants.

With V trimmed by 5 bases and J by 0 bases, 11 bases remained unmatched. The CDR3 runs 19 residues. The germline gives CDR1 SGHTA, CDR2 FQGNSA. The source of this sequence is a female donor in good health and CMV-seronegative. This chain joins TRBV7-2 and TRBJ2-6; 9 nucleotides line up with TRBD1. The sequencing input was PBMCs. CDR3 in amino acids: CASSPYPQGASSGANVLTF. The CDR3, as DNA: TGTGCCAGCAGCCCCTACCCACAGGGGGCTTCCTCTGGGGCCAACGTCCTGACTTTC. The full variable domain, its missing parts supplied by reference TRBV7-2 and TRBJ2-6, is GAGVSQSPSNKVTEKGKDVELRCDPISGHTALYWYRQSLGQGLEFLIYFQGNSAPDKSGLPSDRFSAERTGGSVSTLTIQRTQQEDSAVYLCASSPYPQGASSGANVLTFGAGSRLTVL.